This T cell receptor (beta chain) stems from a study of OX40 agonist ivuxolimab in advanced cancers. With respect to the entire study: Ivuxolimab, which targeted the costimulatory receptor OX40 (CD134), was an agonistic, fully human IgG2 monoclonal antibody. Intravenous ivuxolimab was administered to patients every 2 weeks at six dose levels: 0.01, 0.1, 0.3, 1.5, 3 and 10 mg/kg. Among the roughly 50 dose-escalation patients, roughly 20 had hepatocellular carcinoma, approximately 15 melanoma, 9 renal cell carcinoma and 9 head and neck cancer. In the dose-escalation cohort, 70% to 85% of patients were male, and the mean age was 60 years with a range of roughly 23 to 79. Patients were allowed to have had prior anti-PD-1, anti-PD-L1 or anti-CTLA-4 therapy, and roughly 40% of the dose-escalation patients had been treated with checkpoint inhibitors. Partial responses occurred in three dose-escalation patients, of whom one had hepatocellular carcinoma and two had cutaneous melanoma. Peripheral TCRbeta sequencing was intended to test whether TCR sequence diversity was altered and clonal T-cell expansion was caused by ivuxolimab. The paper covers the monotherapy dose-escalation part of the phase I ivuxolimab trial, which included N ≈ 50 patients.

As concerns this clone: The specificity of this receptor is unknown. No clone much larger than this one lies a single base away; base qualities are absent.

Study-wide conclusions, independent of this receptor: At doses from 0.1 to 3.0 mg/kg, clonal expansion was seen in both CD4+ and CD8+ blood T cells between baseline and week 6. Low levels of normalized T-cell clonal expansion were also seen in some patients who did not respond. Which antigens the clonally expanded peripheral T cells were specific for was not determined. After ivuxolimab, expanded clones were on average more numerous among CD8+ T cells than among CD4+ T cells. In the 0.1-3.0 mg/kg groups, partial responders had among the lowest normalized peripheral clonal expansion, particularly in CD8+ T cells.

To sequence the TCRbeta CDR3 region, genomic DNA was isolated from the sorted cells. The immunoSEQ Assay was used to sequence the TCRbeta CDR3 regions. The table comes from immuneACCESS by way of TCRdb, which keeps in-frame sequences with V and J called. Part of the clones is missing from these tables; in studies checked, under half for an unresolved V gene and the rest for unknown reasons. Present in this sample are 45,000 to 75,000 clones, 65% to 85% of which were seen just once. Clones ranked in the top ten supply more than 1.1% of the sample. The trial excluded patients who had a history of autoimmune disease or who were on systemic immunosuppression. Peripheral blood for TCR sequencing was drawn from every dose cohort at baseline, at cycle 4 day 1 and at cycle 7 day 1. Samples were obtained from an open-label, multicenter, first-in-human phase I dose-escalation trial of ivuxolimab. Adults with locally advanced or metastatic melanoma, renal cell carcinoma, hepatocellular carcinoma or head and neck squamous cell carcinoma were enrolled in the trial. Before TCR sequencing, CD4+ and CD8+ T cells were separately sorted from peripheral blood.

The receptor was derived from an adult with an advanced solid tumor such as melanoma, head and neck, liver or kidney cancer. The sample here was CD4+ or CD8+ T cells sorted from blood, taken in a trial of the OX40 agonist ivuxolimab.

The DNA sequence is TGTGCCAGCAGCTCCAGGGTAGGGGGTACCACCGGGGAGCTGTTTTTT. Translated, it reads CASSSRVGGTTGELFF. This chain joins TRBV7-3 to TRBJ2-2; the D segment could be TRBD1, given 6 matching bases. The CDR3 covers 16 residues, taking in both the cysteine and the phenylalanine. Just CDR3 DNA is preserved here, 48 bases in frame from base 1. V drops 4 bases and J drops 4 bases, leaving 16 bases in between. Sequences SGHTA (CDR1) and FQGTGA (CDR2) are obtained from the germline V gene.